This TCR beta chain was sequenced in a study of cytomegalovirus exposure and HLA in healthy donors. At the level of the study: In an early release, HLA-typed donors contributed approximately 80 million unique TCR sequences.

Trimming cost V 3 bases and J 2 bases; bases outside gene matches: 6. The germline CDR1 and CDR2 sequences are SGHRS and YFSETQ. This CDR3 is built from 15 residues. Amplification used 60 Vbeta primers and 13 Jbeta primers. Using immunoSEQ multiplex PCR, the repertoire was profiled, and TCRdb retains in-frame clones only, with some absent. The data hold over 75,000 clones, with roughly 86% observed a single time. General study results and limits: Later genetic work tied a missense DCLRE1C variant to beta-chain V and J trimming. As immune exposure information, only CMV serostatus was available. Generally TCR sequences proved uncommon, though certain public TCRs appeared in numerous donors.

Comment on this clone: Its matching antigen is unknown.

The chain links TRBV5-1 to TRBJ2-7, with 9 bases aligning to TRBD1. Material for sequencing was PBMCs. The clonotype was recovered from a man aged 30 to 39 in good health and CMV-seropositive. CDR3 coding DNA: TGCGCCAGCAGCTCCCCCAGGACAGGGGCCTACGAGCAGTACTTC. Translation: CASSSPRTGAYEQYF.